The clone carrying this T cell receptor (beta chain) was seen many times. Its specificity is not known. If no ophthalmopathy progression occurred within 18 months, Graves' hyperthyroidism was stable. Cells are PBMCs isolated from 10 ml of fresh blood. RNA transcripts were the template for amplifying TCR beta CDR3 regions. First-round RT-PCR with HTBI primers amplified the TCR CDR3 region. One entry per CDR3 protein results from TCRdb running MiXCR on the multiplex PCR reads. The sample holds about 620,000 distinct CDR3 sequences, 16% seen once. CDR1 and CDR2 from the germline V gene are MDHEN and SYDVKM. Trimming took off 6 bases at V and 1 base at J, with 9 bases between the two ends. This CDR3 contains 13 residues. The sample belongs to a study of T cells in Graves' hyperthyroidism and ophthalmopathy. Study findings and constraints: With a median lead of roughly 6.8 months before onset, the model predicted ophthalmopathy. From stable hyperthyroidism, ophthalmopathy was separated by a 13 V-J model.

The genes are TRBV28 and TRBJ1-1; D not certain. The sequenced material came from blood. The receptor was derived from a woman aged 25-40 years with Graves' hyperthyroidism. The CDR3 is CASRPRSNTEAFF. As DNA, the CDR3 is TGTGCCAGCAGACCACGATCGAACACTGAAGCTTTCTTT.